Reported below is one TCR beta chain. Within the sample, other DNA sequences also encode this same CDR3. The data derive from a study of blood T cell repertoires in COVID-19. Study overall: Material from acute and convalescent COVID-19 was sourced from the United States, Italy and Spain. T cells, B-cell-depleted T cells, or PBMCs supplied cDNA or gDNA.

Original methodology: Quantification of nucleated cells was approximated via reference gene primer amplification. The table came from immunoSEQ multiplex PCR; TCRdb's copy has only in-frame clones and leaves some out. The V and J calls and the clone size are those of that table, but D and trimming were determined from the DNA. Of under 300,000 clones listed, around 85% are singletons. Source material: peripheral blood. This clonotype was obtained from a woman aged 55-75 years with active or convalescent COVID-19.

The CDR3 spells CASSSQQGNEQFF. The CDR3 coding sequence is TGTGCCAGCAGCTCCCAACAGGGCAATGAGCAGTTCTTC. V gene TRBV11-2 combines with J gene TRBJ2-1; D perhaps matches TRBD1 (6 bases). Germline V lookup: CDR1 SGHAT, CDR2 FQNNGV. Trimming cost V 4 bases and J 6 bases, with 10 bases left between them. There are 13 residues in the CDR3.